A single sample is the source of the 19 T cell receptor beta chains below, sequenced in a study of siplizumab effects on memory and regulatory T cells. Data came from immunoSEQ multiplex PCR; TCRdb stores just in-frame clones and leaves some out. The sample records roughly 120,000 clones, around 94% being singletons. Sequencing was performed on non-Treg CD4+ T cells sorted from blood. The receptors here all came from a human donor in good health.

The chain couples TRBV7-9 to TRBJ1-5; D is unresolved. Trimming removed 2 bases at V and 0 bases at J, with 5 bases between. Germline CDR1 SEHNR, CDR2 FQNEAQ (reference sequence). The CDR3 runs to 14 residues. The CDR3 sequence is CASSLYDSNQPQHF. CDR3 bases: TGTGCCAGCAGCTTATATGATAGCAATCAGCCCCAGCATTTT.

The CDR3 sequence is CASSLRNEGPEQYF. The CDR3 region has the DNA TGTGCCAGCAGTTTAAGAAACGAGGGGCCGGAGCAGTACTTC. V usage is TRBV27 and J usage is TRBJ2-7; D is tentatively TRBD1 or TRBD2 (5 bases each). Germline loops: CDR1 MNHEY, CDR2 SMNVEV (reference sequence). The CDR3 runs to 14 residues. V lost 2 bases, J lost 7 bases, and 15 bases lay in between.

In nucleotides, the CDR3 is TGTGCCAGCTTGACAGATGGAAACACCATATATTTT. It encodes CASLTDGNTIYF. The rearrangement links TRBV6-1 to TRBJ1-3; TRBD1 might be the D (5 bases). Trimming removed 8 bases at V and 3 bases at J, with 8 bases between. Germline-derived CDR1 and CDR2 are MNHNS and SASEGT. This CDR3 region has 12 residues.

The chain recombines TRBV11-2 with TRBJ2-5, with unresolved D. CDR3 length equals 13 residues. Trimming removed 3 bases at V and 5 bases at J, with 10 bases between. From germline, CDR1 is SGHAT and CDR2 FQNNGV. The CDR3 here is CASSFGEGETQYF. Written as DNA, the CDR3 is TGTGCCAGCAGCTTTGGGGAAGGGGAGACCCAGTACTTC. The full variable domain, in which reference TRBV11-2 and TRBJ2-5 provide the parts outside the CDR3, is EAGVAQSPRYKIIEKRQSVAFWCNPISGHATLYWYQQILGQGPKLLIQFQNNGVVDDSQLPKDRFSAERLKGVDSTLKIQPAKLEDSAVYLCASSFGEGETQYFGPGTRLLVL.

The CDR3 is CAGHKTGNYGYTF. CDR3 in DNA: TGTGCCGGGCATAAGACAGGGAACTATGGCTACACCTTC. This chain connects TRBV6-5 to TRBJ1-2, with 7 bases lining up with TRBD1. CDR1 and CDR2 (germline): MNHEY, SVGAGI. J lost 2 bases, V lost 11 bases, and 8 bases had no gene match. The CDR3 extends over 13 amino acids.

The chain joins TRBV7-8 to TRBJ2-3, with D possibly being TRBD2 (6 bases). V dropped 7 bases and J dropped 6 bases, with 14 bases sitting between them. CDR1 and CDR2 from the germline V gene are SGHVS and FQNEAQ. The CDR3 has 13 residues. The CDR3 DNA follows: TGTGCCAGCACCGATCCGGGGAGGGATACGCAGTATTTT. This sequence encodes CASTDPGRDTQYF.

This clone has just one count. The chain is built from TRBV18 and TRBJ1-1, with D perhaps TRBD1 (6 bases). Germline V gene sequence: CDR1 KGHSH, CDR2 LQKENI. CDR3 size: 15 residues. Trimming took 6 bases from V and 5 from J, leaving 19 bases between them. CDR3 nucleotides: TGTGCCAGCTCCCTCGGCGAGCAGGGGCAAACTGAAGCTTTCTTT. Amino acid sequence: CASSLGEQGQTEAFF.

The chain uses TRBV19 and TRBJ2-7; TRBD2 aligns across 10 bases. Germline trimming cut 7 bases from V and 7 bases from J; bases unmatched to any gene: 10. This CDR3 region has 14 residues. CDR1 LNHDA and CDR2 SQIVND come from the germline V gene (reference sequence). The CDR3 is CASTLSGREREQYF. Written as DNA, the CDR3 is TGTGCCAGTACCTTGAGCGGGAGGGAGAGGGAGCAGTACTTC.

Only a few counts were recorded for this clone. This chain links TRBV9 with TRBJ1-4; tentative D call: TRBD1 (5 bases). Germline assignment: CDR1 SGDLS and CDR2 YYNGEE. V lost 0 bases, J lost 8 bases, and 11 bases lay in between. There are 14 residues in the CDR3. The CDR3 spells CASSVAGTGEKLFF. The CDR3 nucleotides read TGTGCCAGCAGCGTAGCGGGGACGGGAGAAAAACTGTTTTTT.

CDR3 in amino acids: CASSLALGSYNEQFF. In DNA, the CDR3 is TGCGCCAGCAGCTTGGCCTTAGGCAGCTACAATGAGCAGTTCTTC. V gene TRBV5-1 combines with J gene TRBJ2-1; D uncertain. Germline values: CDR1 SGHRS, CDR2 YFSETQ. V was shortened by 0 bases and J by 3 bases, with 10 bases between the two germline ends. The CDR3 runs to 15 residues.

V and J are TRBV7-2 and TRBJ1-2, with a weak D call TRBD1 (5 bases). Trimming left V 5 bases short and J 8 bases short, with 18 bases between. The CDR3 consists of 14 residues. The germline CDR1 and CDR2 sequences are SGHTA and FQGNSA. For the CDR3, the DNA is TGTGCCAGCAGCCCACCAGGGAGGGTAGGGGGCTACACCTTC. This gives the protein CASSPPGRVGGYTF.

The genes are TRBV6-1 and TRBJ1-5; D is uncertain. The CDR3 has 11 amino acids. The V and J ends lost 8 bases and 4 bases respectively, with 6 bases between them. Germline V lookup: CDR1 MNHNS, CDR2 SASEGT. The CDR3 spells CASATNQPQHF. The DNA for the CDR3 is TGTGCCAGCGCAACGAATCAGCCCCAGCATTTT.

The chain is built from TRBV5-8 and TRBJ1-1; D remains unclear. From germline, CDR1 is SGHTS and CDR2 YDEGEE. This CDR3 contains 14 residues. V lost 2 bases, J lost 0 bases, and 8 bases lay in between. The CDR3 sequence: CASSFERMNTEAFF. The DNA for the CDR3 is TGTGCCAGCAGCTTTGAACGAATGAACACTGAAGCTTTCTTT.

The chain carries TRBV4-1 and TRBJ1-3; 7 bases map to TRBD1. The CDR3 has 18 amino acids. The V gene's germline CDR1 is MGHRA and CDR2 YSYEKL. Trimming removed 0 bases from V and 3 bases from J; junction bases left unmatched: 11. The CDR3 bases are TGCGCCAGCAGCCAAGATGAGGGACAGAAGACCCTTGGAAACACCATATATTTT. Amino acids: CASSQDEGQKTLGNTIYF.

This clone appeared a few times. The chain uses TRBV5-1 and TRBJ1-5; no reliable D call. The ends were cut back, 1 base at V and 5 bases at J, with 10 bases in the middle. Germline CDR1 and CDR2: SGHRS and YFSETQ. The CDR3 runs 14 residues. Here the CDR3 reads CASSLSGKDQPQHF. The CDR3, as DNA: TGCGCCAGCAGCTTGTCGGGGAAGGATCAGCCCCAGCATTTT.

Here the CDR3 reads CASSYTGAQPQHF. The CDR3, as DNA: TGTGCCAGCAGCTACACAGGGGCCCAGCCCCAGCATTTT. The chain uses TRBV6-7 and TRBJ1-5; 7 bases line up with TRBD1. TRBV6-7 has ORF status, its function being uncertain. The CDR3 loop spans 13 amino acids. After removal of 6 bases from V and 7 bases from J, the junction contained 6 bases not matched to a gene.

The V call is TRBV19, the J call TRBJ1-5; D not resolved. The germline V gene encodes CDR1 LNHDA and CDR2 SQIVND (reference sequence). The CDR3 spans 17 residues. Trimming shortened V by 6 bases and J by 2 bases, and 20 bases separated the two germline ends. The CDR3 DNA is TGTGCCAGTAGCCCCGGGCAAACTCACCGTGGCAATCAGCCCCAGCATTTT. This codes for CASSPGQTHRGNQPQHF. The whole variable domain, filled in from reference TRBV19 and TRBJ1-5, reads DGGITQSPKYLFRKEGQNVTLSCEQNLNHDAMYWYRQDPGQGLRLIYYSQIVNDFQKGDIAEGYSVSREKKESFPLTVTSAQKNPTAFYLCASSPGQTHRGNQPQHFGDGTRLSIL.

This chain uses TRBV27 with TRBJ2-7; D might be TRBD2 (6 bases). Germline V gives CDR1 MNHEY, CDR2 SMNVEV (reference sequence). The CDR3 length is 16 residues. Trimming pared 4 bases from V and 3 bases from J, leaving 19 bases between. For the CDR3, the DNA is TGTGCCAGCAGTTCCCGTCCGGGACTCGTAAACTACGAGCAGTACTTC. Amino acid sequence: CASSSRPGLVNYEQYF.

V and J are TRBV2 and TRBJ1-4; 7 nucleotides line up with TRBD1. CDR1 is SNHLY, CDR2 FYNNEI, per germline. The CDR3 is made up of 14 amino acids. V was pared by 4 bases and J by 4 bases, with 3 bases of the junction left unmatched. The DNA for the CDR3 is TGTGCCAGCAGTGCGACAGGGTTTAATGAAAAACTGTTTTTT. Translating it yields CASSATGFNEKLFF. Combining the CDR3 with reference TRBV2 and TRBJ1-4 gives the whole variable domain EPEVTQTPSHQVTQMGQEVILRCVPISNHLYFYWYRQILGQKVEFLVSFYNNEISEKSEIFDDQFSVERPDGSNFTLKIRSTKLEDSAMYFCASSATGFNEKLFFGSGTQLSVL.